This TCR beta chain comes out of a study of blood T cell repertoires in COVID-19. Turning to the study itself: Sites in the United States, Italy and Spain provided acute and convalescent COVID-19 samples. Nucleic acid was either cDNA or gDNA, and it came from T cells, B-cell-depleted T cells, or PBMCs.

The data were produced by immunoSEQ multiplex PCR, yet TCRdb's version contains in-frame clones alone and is incomplete. The sample has 200,000 to 300,000 clones, approximately 87% seen once. The CDR3 sequence is 14 residues long. Germline CDR1 reads MNHEY; CDR2 reads SVGAGI. Deletions cut 6 bases from V and 1 base from J, with 10 bases between. The receptor was derived from a woman in her fifties or sixties with acute or convalescent COVID-19. The sample consisted of peripheral blood. V usage is TRBV6-5 and J usage is TRBJ2-4; TRBD1 is a possible D gene (6 bases). CDR3 in amino acids: CASSIRGAKNIQYF. Written as DNA, the CDR3 is TGTGCCAGCAGCATCAGGGGCGCCAAAAACATTCAGTACTTC.